The clone carrying this TCR beta chain came up once. Its specificity is not known. This specimen comes from a study of a mutant IDH1 vaccine in newly diagnosed glioma. Turning to the study itself: With temozolomide cycles, or 4-6 weeks after radiotherapy alone, vaccination was started. Earlier treatment was radiotherapy, temozolomide, or both, with most getting both. The study held visit V12 at week 35 and visit V13 at week 47.

Regarding time point: week 35, safety follow-up. Vaccinated patients received 300 ug of mutant IDH1 20-mer peptide per dose, with topical imiquimod. At weeks 1, 3, 5, 7, 11, 15, 19 and 23, patients received a vaccination, eight in all. Profiling relied on immunoSEQ multiplex PCR, and the TCRdb table lists in-frame clones only, not all of them. The table lists tens of thousands of clones, around 87% of them singletons. With 6 bases clipped from V and 8 bases from J, the junction kept 13 bases outside the gene matches. The CDR3 sequence is 15 residues long. CDR1 MGHDK and CDR2 SYGVNS come from the germline V gene.

This receptor was identified in a man aged 40-49 years with glioma. The chain recombines TRBV25-1 with TRBJ1-1; 9 bases match TRBD1. Here the sequenced sample was PBMCs, taken from a glioma patient whose treatment included an IDH1 peptide vaccine. CDR3 DNA sequence: TGTGCCAGCAGCATCCCGGGACAGGGTGGAGGGGAAGCTTTCTTT. This encodes CASSIPGQGGGEAFF.